One sample yielded the 21 T cell receptor beta chains listed below, sequenced in a study of T cell clonality in common variable immunodeficiency. No cognate antigen is known for these TCRs. Study-wide findings and caveats: In common variable immunodeficiency, TCR beta chains reportedly carried fewer deletions and N-nucleotide insertions.

Generated by immunoSEQ multiplex PCR, the TCRdb table keeps only in-frame clones and is missing some. The sample has about 2,200 clones, none seen only once; the top ten hold under 15%. Sequences were obtained from peripheral blood mononuclear cells. The receptors shown here come from a human donor with common variable immunodeficiency.

This clone was observed a handful of times. The read is 3 residues too short to cover the CDR3 end, so that end is filled in from the germline J gene. The rearrangement links TRBV30 to TRBJ1-2; TRBD1 might be the D (5 bases). CDR3 size: 12 residues. Trimming left V 2 bases short and J 4 bases short, with 8 bases between. Per the germline V gene, CDR1 is GTSNPN and CDR2 is SVGIG (reference sequence). The sequenced CDR3 bases are TGTGCCTGGAGTAGAAGGGGCTATGGC. This codes for CAWSRRGYG. The full CDR3 is CAWSRRGYGYTF.

By share, this clone counts as medium-sized (0.01 to 0.1%). CDR3 DNA (partial): TGCAGTGCTAGCGGCCTAGCCGCCACAGATACG. Protein: CSASGLAATDT. The whole CDR3 region reads CSASGLAATDTQYF. The V call is TRBV20-1, the J call TRBJ2-3; D possibly corresponds to TRBD2 (5 bases). The CDR3 end falls 3 residues outside the read, so it is completed with the germline J gene. V was pared by 3 bases and J by 2 bases, with 12 bases between. The CDR3 totals 14 residues. Germline-derived CDR1 and CDR2 are DFQATT and SNEGSKA (reference sequence).

Turning to this clone: The read is 3 residues too short to cover the CDR3 end, so that end is filled in from the germline J gene. J is TRBJ2-7 and V is TRBV20-1, with 8 bases fitting TRBD1. Germline lookup yields CDR1 DFQATT and CDR2 SNEGSKA (reference sequence). The CDR3 spans 13 residues. V lost 6 bases to trimming and J lost 4 bases; unmatched junction nucleotides: 8. The CDR3 here is CSAQGQGHYEQYF. Incomplete CDR3 DNA: TGCAGTGCGCAAGGACAGGGCCATTACGAG.

This clone is judged medium-sized. The read is 3 residues too short to cover the CDR3 end, so that end is filled in from the germline J gene. V and J are TRBV20-1 and TRBJ2-7; 7 nucleotides align to TRBD1. The CDR3 has 14 residues. CDR1 DFQATT and CDR2 SNEGSKA come from the germline V gene (reference sequence). V trimming: 0 bases; J trimming: 6 bases; junction bases outside the gene matches: 8. The part of the CDR3 DNA that was read is TGCAGTGCTAGAGATCAAGGACAGGTTCCCGAG. Its protein product is CSARDQGQVPE. The whole CDR3 sequence is CSARDQGQVPEQYF.

Comments on this clone: The read ends 3 residues early relative to the CDR3; the germline J gene fills the gap. The chain carries TRBV6-1 and TRBJ1-5; D unclear. The CDR3 has 14 residues. CDR1 and CDR2 (germline): MNHNS, SASEGT. The ends were cut back, 4 bases at V and 0 bases at J, with 7 bases in the middle. The DNA read from the CDR3 is TGTGCCAGCAGTGCAGGAACTAGCAATCAGCCC. Translated, it gives CASSAGTSNQP. The entire CDR3 reads CASSAGTSNQPQHF.

In this sample, this clone is medium-sized. The read finishes 3 residues shy of the CDR3 end, and the germline J gene is used to complete it. The genes are TRBV20-1 and TRBJ2-3; 9 bases match TRBD1. The CDR3 has 15 residues. V gave up 7 bases and J gave up 4 bases; unmatched junction bases: 12. Per germline, CDR1 DFQATT and CDR2 SNEGSKA (reference sequence). The sequenced part of the CDR3 DNA is TGCAGTGGCTCACAGGGGGCGCTTAGTGCAGATACG. This sequence encodes CSGSQGALSADT. The complete CDR3 reads CSGSQGALSADTQYF.

This clone was recorded a few times. The read falls 3 residues short of the CDR3 end, and the missing part is taken from the germline J gene. The chain joins TRBV19 to TRBJ1-2; D unresolved. Germline loops: CDR1 LNHDA, CDR2 SQIVND (reference sequence). Deletions cut 4 bases from V and 5 bases from J, with 14 bases between. This CDR3 region has 14 residues. The DNA read from the CDR3 is TGTGCCAGTAGTACCCCAGACACAATTTATGGC. This encodes CASSTPDTIYG. The entire CDR3 sequence reads CASSTPDTIYGYTF.

By sample share, this clone is medium-sized. The read finishes 3 residues shy of the CDR3 end, and the germline J gene is used to complete it. The chain uses TRBV2 and TRBJ1-1; D perhaps matches TRBD1 (5 bases). CDR1 and CDR2 (germline): SNHLY, FYNNEI. V dropped 6 bases and J dropped 3 bases, with 8 bases sitting between them. The CDR3 loop spans 12 amino acids. The CDR3 DNA, read in part, is TGTGCCAGCAGCGGAGGGGACACTGAA. This encodes CASSGGDTE. The CDR3, in full, reads CASSGGDTEAFF. Full variable domain (rest looked up from reference TRBV2 and TRBJ1-1): EPEVTQTPSHQVTQMGQEVILRCVPISNHLYFYWYRQILGQKVEFLVSFYNNEISEKSEIFDDQFSVERPDGSNFTLKIRSTKLEDSAMYFCASSGGDTEAFFGQGTRLTVV.

This clone occurred a few times. The read finishes 3 residues shy of the CDR3 end, and the germline J gene is used to complete it. V and J are TRBV23-1 and TRBJ2-1; 14 positions match TRBD2. TRBV23-1 is noted as an ORF with a role that remains uncertain. The CDR3 sequence is 19 residues long. V shed 3 bases, J shed 0 bases, and the junction held 7 bases outside the gene matches. The CDR3 spells CASSQGTGTSGSSYNEQFF. The sequenced part of the CDR3 DNA is TGCGCCAGCAGTCAGGGGACAGGGACTAGCGGGAGCTCCTACAATGAG.

This clone was observed a handful of times. The CDR3 end lies 3 residues beyond the end of the read and is filled in from the germline J gene. The chain links TRBV7-9 to TRBJ2-7; 7 nucleotides line up with TRBD1. Germline values: CDR1 SEHNR, CDR2 FQNEAQ (reference sequence). This CDR3 is built from 10 residues. The CDR3 is CSISGGEQYF. Incomplete CDR3 DNA: TGTTCCATATCAGGGGGCGAG.

This clone is medium-sized (0.01 to 0.1%) by share. The DNA ends 3 residues before the CDR3 does, and the rest of the CDR3 is filled in from the germline J gene. The chain uses TRBV18 and TRBJ2-2, with unresolved D. V dropped 3 bases and J dropped 1 base, with 12 bases sitting between them. This CDR3 contains 16 residues. The V gene's germline CDR1 is KGHSH and CDR2 LQKENI. CDR3 DNA, as far as it was read: TGTGCCAGCTCACCGCAGGCTGGGCGGAACACCGGGGAG. This codes for CASSPQAGRNTGE. The full CDR3 sequence reads CASSPQAGRNTGELFF.

Comment on this clone: With the read ending 3 residues before the CDR3 end, the germline J gene is used to fill in that end. The V gene is TRBV5-1, the J gene TRBJ2-7, with D possibly TRBD1 on 5 matching bases. This CDR3 is 14 amino acids long. CDR1 is SGHRS, CDR2 YFSETQ, per germline. Trimming stripped 2 bases from V and 0 bases from J, with 9 bases between. Partial CDR3 DNA: TGCGCCAGCAGCTTCAACAGGCCCTCCTACGAG. It translates to CASSFNRPSYE. The complete CDR3 sequence is CASSFNRPSYEQYF. Full variable domain (outside the CDR3, taken from reference TRBV5-1 and TRBJ2-7): KAGVTQTPRYLIKTRGQQVTLSCSPISGHRSVSWYQQTPGQGLQFLFEYFSETQRNKGNFPGRFSGRQFSNSRSEMNVSTLELGDSALYLCASSFNRPSYEQYFGPGTRLTVT.

In this sample, this clone turned up a few times. The CDR3 is cut off 3 residues early in the read; its end comes from the germline J gene. The chain links TRBV18 to TRBJ1-2; no reliable D call. V shed 6 bases and J shed 0 bases, with 8 bases lying between them. The CDR3 spans 13 residues. CDR1 KGHSH and CDR2 LQKENI come from the germline V gene. The CDR3 here is CASSPQANYGYTF. CDR3 bases read: TGTGCCAGCTCCCCTCAGGCTAACTATGGC.

This clone counts as medium-sized. The read gets to within 3 residues of the CDR3 end, and the germline J gene fills in the rest. This sequence joins TRBV7-2 and TRBJ2-7; 13 nucleotides match TRBD2. There are 14 residues in the CDR3. Looked up from germline, CDR1 is SGHTA and CDR2 is FQGNSA. Trimming at V came to 7 bases and at J to 4 bases, leaving 4 bases not matched to a gene. CDR3 DNA (partial): TGTGCCAGCACCGGACTAGCGGGAGAATACGAG. It encodes CASTGLAGEYE. The full CDR3 protein is CASTGLAGEYEQYF. Drawing the rest from reference TRBV7-2 and TRBJ2-7, the complete variable domain is GAGVSQSPSNKVTEKGKDVELRCDPISGHTALYWYRQSLGQGLEFLIYFQGNSAPDKSGLPSDRFSAERTGGSVSTLTIQRTQQEDSAVYLCASTGLAGEYEQYFGPGTRLTVT.

To note about this clone: The CDR3 is cut off 3 residues early in the read; its end comes from the germline J gene. The chain links TRBV2 to TRBJ1-1, with D perhaps TRBD1 (5 bases). The CDR3 covers 15 residues. Germline CDR1 and CDR2: SNHLY and FYNNEI. V shed 7 bases and J shed 6 bases, with 21 bases lying between them. CDR3 protein: CASTQRRQGGAEAFF. CDR3 bases read: TGTGCCAGCACTCAACGGAGGCAGGGTGGTGCTGAA.

Regarding this clone: The DNA ends 3 residues before the CDR3 does, and the rest of the CDR3 is filled in from the germline J gene. This chain connects TRBV7-9 to TRBJ2-7; a weak D match, TRBD1 (6 bases). Germline V gene lookup returns CDR1 SEHNR and CDR2 FQNEAQ (reference sequence). V was cut by 5 bases and J by 0 bases, with 14 bases left in between. CDR3 length equals 15 residues. The sequenced part of the CDR3 DNA is TGTGCCAGCAGCCCCGGGACACTGAGCTCCTACGAG. This sequence encodes CASSPGTLSSYE. Given in full, the CDR3 is CASSPGTLSSYEQYF.

Concerning this clone itself: Sequencing ends 3 residues short of the CDR3 end; the germline J gene provides the rest. This rearrangement joins TRBV7-6 to TRBJ2-7; a weak D match, TRBD2 (5 bases). The length of the CDR3 is 18 residues. Looked up from germline, CDR1 is SGHVS and CDR2 is FNYEAQ. V lost 4 bases and J 4 bases, leaving 26 bases between the germline ends. CDR3 sequence reads: CASSSDATRHVAIYEQYF. CDR3 DNA (partial): TGTGCCAGCAGCTCCGATGCAACCCGACACGTAGCGATTTACGAG.

Worth noting for this clone: The read stops 3 residues short of the end of the CDR3; the missing end is completed from the germline J gene. This chain connects TRBV7-6 to TRBJ2-2; D is uncertain. The CDR3 runs to 13 residues. V lost 8 bases and J 1 base, leaving 8 bases between the germline ends. Germline-derived CDR1 and CDR2 are SGHVS and FNYEAQ. The CDR3 spells CASGPRNTGELFF. CDR3 DNA, as far as it was read: TGTGCCAGCGGGCCACGGAACACCGGGGAG.

Points on this clone: Coverage ceases 3 residues before the CDR3 finishes, and the germline J gene fills in the end. This chain uses TRBV5-1 with TRBJ2-7, with 13 bases lining up with TRBD2. V gave up 4 bases and J gave up 3 bases; unmatched junction bases: 4. The CDR3 sequence is 15 residues long. From germline, CDR1 is SGHRS and CDR2 YFSETQ. CDR3 DNA (partial): TGCGCCAGCAGCCAAGGGACTAGCGGGGACTACGAG. It is translated as CASSQGTSGDYE. Given in full, the CDR3 is CASSQGTSGDYEQYF.

This clone was detected only a few times. The sequence runs out 3 residues before the end of the CDR3; the remainder is reconstructed from the germline J gene. V is TRBV6-2 or TRBV6-3 and J is TRBJ2-7; 10 nucleotides align to TRBD2. The germline CDR1 and CDR2 sequences are MNHEY and SVGEGT. The trim removed 6 bases at V and 2 bases at J, leaving 7 bases unmatched. The CDR3 consists of 15 residues. CDR3 bases read: TGTGCCAGCAGCCCACTAGCGGGAAGCACCTACGAG. It codes for CASSPLAGSTYE. The whole CDR3 sequence is CASSPLAGSTYEQYF.

Comment on this clone: The missing CDR3 end, 3 residues past where the read stops, is filled in from the germline J gene. The chain is built from TRBV29-1 and TRBJ2-3; TRBD1 matches 9 bases. CDR1 and CDR2 from the germline V gene are SQVTM and ANQGSEA. This CDR3 is 15 amino acids long. V lost 3 bases, J lost 1 base, and 5 bases stayed unmatched. This chain's CDR3 is CSVDKQGARTDTQYF. The DNA read from the CDR3 is TGCAGCGTTGATAAACAGGGGGCCCGCACAGATACG.